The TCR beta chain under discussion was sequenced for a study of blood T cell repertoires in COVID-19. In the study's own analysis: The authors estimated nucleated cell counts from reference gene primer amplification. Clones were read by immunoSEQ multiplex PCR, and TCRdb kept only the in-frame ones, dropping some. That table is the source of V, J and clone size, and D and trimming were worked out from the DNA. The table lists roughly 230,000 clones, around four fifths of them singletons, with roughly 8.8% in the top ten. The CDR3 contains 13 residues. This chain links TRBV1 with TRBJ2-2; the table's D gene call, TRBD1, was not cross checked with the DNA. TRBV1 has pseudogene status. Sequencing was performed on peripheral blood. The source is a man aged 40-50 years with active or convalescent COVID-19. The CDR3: CTTDRERTGELFF. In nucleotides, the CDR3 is TGCACCACCGACAGGGAACGCACCGGGGAGCTGTTTTTT.